Listed here are 12 T cell receptor beta chains from one sample, sequenced in a study of Ad26.COV2.S vaccination and SARS-CoV-2 variants. Treatment here: some 19 received Ad26.COV2.S at low or high dose, single or two shots; roughly five received placebo; per-sample allocation not given. Vaccine and placebo recipients were sampled on day 63 after the first injection. Sequencing used immunoSEQ multiplex PCR; TCRdb keeps in-frame clones, though not all of them. The sample carries hundreds of thousands of clones, approximately 92% recorded once. Specimen: peripheral blood, collected in a trial of Ad26.COV2.S vaccine versus placebo. Source of these receptors: a person between 18 and 65 years old who received the Ad26.COV2.S COVID-19 vaccine or a placebo.

This chain uses TRBV24-1 with TRBJ2-2, with D perhaps TRBD1 (6 bases). This CDR3 has 16 amino acids. Germline values: CDR1 KGHDR, CDR2 SFDVKD. V gave up 5 bases and J gave up 2 bases, with 14 bases separating them. This CDR3 is CATSAVTGHNTGELFF. CDR3 DNA sequence: TGTGCCACCAGTGCTGTTACAGGGCACAACACCGGGGAGCTGTTTTTT.

This chain connects TRBV15 to TRBJ2-1; TRBD2 matches at 8 bases. Germline V gives CDR1 LNHNV, CDR2 YYDKDF (reference sequence). V lost 2 bases to trimming and J lost 6 bases; unmatched junction nucleotides: 9. The CDR3 length is 16 residues. CDR3 coding DNA: TGTGCCACCAGCAGACACGCGGGAGGTGGGGTCAATGAGCAGTTCTTC. Translation: CATSRHAGGGVNEQFF.

A single count supports this clone. The chain links TRBV18 to TRBJ1-6; 8 bases map to TRBD1. The germline CDR1 and CDR2 sequences are KGHSH and LQKENI. This CDR3 region has 17 residues. Losses at the gene ends were 5 bases for V and 5 bases for J; bases not matched to a gene: 11. The CDR3 DNA reads as TGTGCCAGCTCATCCTCCTATGGACAGGGCGATAATTCACCCCTCCACTTT. Translation gives CASSSSYGQGDNSPLHF.

This CDR3 reads CASKSGLIQETQYF. For the CDR3, the DNA is TGTGCCAGCAAGTCGGGACTAATACAAGAGACCCAGTACTTC. This chain links TRBV3-1 (or the pseudogene TRBV3-2) with TRBJ2-5; 7 bases are shared with TRBD2. V dropped 7 bases and J dropped 2; count of bases not matched to a gene: 7. The V gene's germline CDR1 is LGHDT and CDR2 YNNKEL (reference sequence). The CDR3 length is 14 residues.

This clone was observed once. The chain couples TRBV6-6 to TRBJ1-1; D is uncertain. Germline assignment: CDR1 MNHNY and CDR2 SVGAGI (reference sequence). Between the trimmed V and J ends, which lost 0 bases and 1 base, there was a span of 9 bases. The CDR3 totals 15 residues. CDR3 sequence reads: CASSYSGGPNTEAFF. The DNA for the CDR3 is TGTGCCAGCAGTTACTCGGGCGGACCGAACACTGAAGCTTTCTTT.

CDR3 sequence (DNA): TGTGCCAGCAGTGACCCCGGCGCTGGGGCCAACGTCCTGACTTTC. Protein: CASSDPGAGANVLTF. This chain links TRBV25-1 with TRBJ2-6; D uncertain. Germline-derived CDR1 and CDR2 are MGHDK and SYGVNS. The CDR3 is 15 amino acids. The V gene lost 3 bases and the J gene lost 2 bases, with 8 bases spanning the gap.

CDR3 loop: CASSLGVGGHEQFF. CDR3 DNA sequence: TGTGCCAGCAGCTTAGGGGTTGGGGGACATGAGCAGTTCTTC. This sequence joins TRBV7-2 and TRBJ2-1, with D perhaps TRBD1 or TRBD2 (5 bases each). The germline V and J ends were trimmed by 1 base and 8 bases, with 12 bases remaining between them. This CDR3 spans 14 amino acids. Germline CDR1 reads SGHTA; CDR2 reads FQGNSA.

The chain uses TRBV27 and TRBJ1-1; D may be TRBD1 (5 bases). The CDR3 has 14 residues. Germline V lookup: CDR1 MNHEY, CDR2 SMNVEV (reference sequence). Trimming left V 8 bases short and J 5 bases short, with 18 bases between. CDR3 coding DNA: TGTGCCAGCTGCAGCTATGGGGGTGGGACTGAAGCTTTCTTT. Amino acids: CASCSYGGGTEAFF.

The gene calls are TRBV5-1 and TRBJ1-1; 8 bases are a match to TRBD1. Germline V CDR1 and CDR2: SGHRS, YFSETQ. Trimming cost V 2 bases and J 3 bases; bases outside gene matches: 6. The CDR3 consists of 15 residues. CDR3 residues: CASSFTAGGDTEAFF. CDR3 DNA: TGCGCCAGCAGCTTTACGGCAGGGGGCGACACTGAAGCTTTCTTT.

The chain couples TRBV11-3 to TRBJ1-1; possible D gene TRBD1, 6 bases. V shed 1 base and J shed 1 base, with 10 bases lying between them. Germline V lookup: CDR1 SGHNT, CDR2 YENEEA. The CDR3 sequence is 15 residues long. The chain's CDR3 is CASSLGGGENTEAFF. DNA for the CDR3: TGTGCCAGCAGCTTAGGAGGGGGGGAGAACACTGAAGCTTTCTTT. Filled out from reference TRBV11-3 and TRBJ1-1, the complete variable domain reads EAGVVQSPRYKIIEKKQPVAFWCNPISGHNTLYWYLQNLGQGPELLIRYENEEAVDDSQLPKDRFSAERLKGVDSTLKIQPAELGDSAVYLCASSLGGGENTEAFFGQGTRLTVV.

This chain connects TRBV7-2 to TRBJ1-5, with D perhaps matching TRBD1 (5 bases). Germline loops: CDR1 SGHTA, CDR2 FQGNSA. The CDR3 length is 13 residues. The V and J ends lost 1 base and 8 bases respectively, with 9 bases between them. CDR3 loop: CASSLGGGKPQHF. CDR3 sequence (DNA): TGTGCCAGCAGCTTAGGTGGGGGTAAGCCCCAGCATTTT. The whole variable domain, filled in from reference TRBV7-2 and TRBJ1-5, reads GAGVSQSPSNKVTEKGKDVELRCDPISGHTALYWYRQSLGQGLEFLIYFQGNSAPDKSGLPSDRFSAERTGGSVSTLTIQRTQQEDSAVYLCASSLGGGKPQHFGDGTRLSIL.

This chain joins TRBV5-1 and TRBJ1-2; D is unclear. V was shortened by 0 bases and J by 8 bases, with 14 bases between the two germline ends. From germline, CDR1 is SGHRS and CDR2 YFSETQ. The CDR3 runs 14 residues. The CDR3 here is CASSLALPGYGYTF. The CDR3 nucleotides are TGCGCCAGCAGCTTGGCCCTTCCAGGATACGGCTACACCTTC.